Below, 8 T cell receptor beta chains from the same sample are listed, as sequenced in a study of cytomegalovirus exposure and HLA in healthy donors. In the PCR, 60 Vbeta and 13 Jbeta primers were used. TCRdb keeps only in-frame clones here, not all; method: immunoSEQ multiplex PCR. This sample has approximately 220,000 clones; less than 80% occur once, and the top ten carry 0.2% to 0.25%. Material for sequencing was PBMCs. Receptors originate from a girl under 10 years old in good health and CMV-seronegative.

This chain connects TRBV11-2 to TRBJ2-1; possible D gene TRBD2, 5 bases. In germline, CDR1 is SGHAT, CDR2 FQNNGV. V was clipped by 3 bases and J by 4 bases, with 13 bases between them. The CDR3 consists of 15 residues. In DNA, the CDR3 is TGTGCCAGCAGCTTGCCCACTAGTTCGTACAATGAGCAGTTCTTC. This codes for CASSLPTSSYNEQFF.

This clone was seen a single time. DNA for the CDR3: TGCGCCAGCTCTGGGGACGACAAACTAGCGGGAGAATATGATGAGCAGTTCTTC. It codes for CASSGDDKLAGEYDEQFF. The rearrangement joins TRBV10-1 to TRBJ2-1; 11 bases align to TRBD2. With 8 bases clipped from V and 8 bases from J, the junction kept 20 bases outside the gene matches. The CDR3 covers 18 residues. Germline CDR1 reads WNHNN; CDR2 reads SYGVQD (reference sequence).

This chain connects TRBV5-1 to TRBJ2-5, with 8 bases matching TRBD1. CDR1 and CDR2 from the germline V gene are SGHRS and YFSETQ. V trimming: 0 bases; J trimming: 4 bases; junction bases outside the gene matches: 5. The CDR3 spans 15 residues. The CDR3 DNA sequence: TGCGCCAGCAGCTTGGGACAGGGGATGGGAGAGACCCAGTACTTC. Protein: CASSLGQGMGETQYF.

CDR3 protein: CASIGTGGETQYF. In DNA, the CDR3 is TGTGCCAGCATCGGGACGGGGGGGGAGACCCAGTACTTC. The chain is built from TRBV2 and TRBJ2-5; 8 nucleotides agree with TRBD2. This CDR3 has 13 residues. Germline loops: CDR1 SNHLY, CDR2 FYNNEI. J was trimmed by 5 bases and V by 7 bases; bases with no gene match: 6.

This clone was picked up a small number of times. CDR3 protein: CASSSGPEETQYF. CDR3 in DNA: TGCGCCAGCTCCAGCGGGCCCGAAGAGACCCAGTACTTC. The chain has TRBV4-1 and TRBJ2-5, with D possibly being TRBD2 (6 bases). Germline CDR1 MGHRA, CDR2 YSYEKL. The CDR3 length is 13 residues. Trimming removed 8 bases from V and 3 bases from J, with 13 bases in between.

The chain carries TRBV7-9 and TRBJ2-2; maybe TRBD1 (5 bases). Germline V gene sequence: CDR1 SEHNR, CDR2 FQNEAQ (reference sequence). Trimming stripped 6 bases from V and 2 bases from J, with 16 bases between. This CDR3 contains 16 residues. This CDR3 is CASSKRRQSNTGELFF. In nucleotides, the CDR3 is TGTGCCAGCAGTAAAAGGAGACAGTCCAACACCGGGGAGCTGTTTTTT.

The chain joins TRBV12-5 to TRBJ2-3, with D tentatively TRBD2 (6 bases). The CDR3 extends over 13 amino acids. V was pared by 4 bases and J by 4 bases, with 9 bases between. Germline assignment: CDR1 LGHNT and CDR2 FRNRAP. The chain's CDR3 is CASGSRLADTQYF. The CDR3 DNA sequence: TGTGCTAGTGGTTCCAGACTAGCAGATACGCAGTATTTT.

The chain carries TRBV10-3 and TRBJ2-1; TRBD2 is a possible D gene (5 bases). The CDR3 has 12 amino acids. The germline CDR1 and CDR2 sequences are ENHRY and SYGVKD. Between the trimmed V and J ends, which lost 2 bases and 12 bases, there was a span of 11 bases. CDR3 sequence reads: CAISEPGGGQFF. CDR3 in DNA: TGTGCCATCAGTGAGCCAGGCGGAGGGCAGTTCTTC.